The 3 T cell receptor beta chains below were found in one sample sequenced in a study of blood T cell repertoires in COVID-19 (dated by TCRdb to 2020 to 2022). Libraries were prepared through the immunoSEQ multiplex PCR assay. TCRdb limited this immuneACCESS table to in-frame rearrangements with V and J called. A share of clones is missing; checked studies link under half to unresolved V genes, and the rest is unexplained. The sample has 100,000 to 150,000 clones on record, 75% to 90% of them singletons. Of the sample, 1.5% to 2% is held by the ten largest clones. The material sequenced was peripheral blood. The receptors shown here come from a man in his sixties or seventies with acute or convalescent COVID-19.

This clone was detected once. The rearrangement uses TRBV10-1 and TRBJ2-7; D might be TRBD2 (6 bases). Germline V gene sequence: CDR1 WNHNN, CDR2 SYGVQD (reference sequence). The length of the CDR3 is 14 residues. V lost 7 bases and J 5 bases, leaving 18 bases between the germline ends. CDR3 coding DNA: TGCGCCAGCACCACGGGACTTCTCGCCCACGAGCAGTACTTC. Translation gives CASTTGLLAHEQYF.

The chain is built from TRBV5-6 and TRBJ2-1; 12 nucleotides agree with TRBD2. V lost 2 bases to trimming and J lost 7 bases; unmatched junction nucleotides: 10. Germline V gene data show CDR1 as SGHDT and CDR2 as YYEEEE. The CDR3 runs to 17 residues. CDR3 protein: CASSFIARLAGVNEQFF. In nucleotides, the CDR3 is TGTGCCAGCAGCTTTATCGCCAGACTAGCGGGGGTTAATGAGCAGTTCTTC.

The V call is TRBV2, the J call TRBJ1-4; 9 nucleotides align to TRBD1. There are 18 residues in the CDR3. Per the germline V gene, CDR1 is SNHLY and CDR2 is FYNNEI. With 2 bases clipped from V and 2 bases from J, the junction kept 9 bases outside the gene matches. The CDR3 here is CASSETLYRGRTNEKLFF. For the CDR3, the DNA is TGTGCCAGCAGTGAAACGCTGTACAGGGGGCGTACTAATGAAAAACTGTTTTTT.